In its sample, the clone carrying this TCR beta chain was seen a few times. The data stem from a study of blood T cell repertoires in COVID-19. The wider study: Both acute and convalescent COVID-19 samples were obtained from the United States, Italy and Spain. PBMCs, B-cell-depleted T cells, or T cells provided the cDNA or gDNA that made up the material.

Per the original methods: Reference gene primer amplification gave estimated nucleated cell counts. Measured with immunoSEQ multiplex PCR; TCRdb has only the in-frame clones, and not every one. V and J calls and clone size are as listed in that table; D and trimming were resolved from the DNA. The table includes approximately 210,000 clones, about 91% detected once. The sample taken for sequencing was peripheral blood. This sequence was found in a woman between 35 and 50 years old with acute or convalescent COVID-19.

The CDR3 DNA reads as TGTGCCAGCAGCAAACCAACCACCAACGACAGTAGCAATCAGCCCCAGCATTTT. Amino acids: CASSKPTTNDSSNQPQHF. The chain has TRBV21-1 and TRBJ1-5; the table's D call TRBD1 went unverified against the DNA. TRBV21-1 is an annotated pseudogene. The CDR3 is 18 residues long.